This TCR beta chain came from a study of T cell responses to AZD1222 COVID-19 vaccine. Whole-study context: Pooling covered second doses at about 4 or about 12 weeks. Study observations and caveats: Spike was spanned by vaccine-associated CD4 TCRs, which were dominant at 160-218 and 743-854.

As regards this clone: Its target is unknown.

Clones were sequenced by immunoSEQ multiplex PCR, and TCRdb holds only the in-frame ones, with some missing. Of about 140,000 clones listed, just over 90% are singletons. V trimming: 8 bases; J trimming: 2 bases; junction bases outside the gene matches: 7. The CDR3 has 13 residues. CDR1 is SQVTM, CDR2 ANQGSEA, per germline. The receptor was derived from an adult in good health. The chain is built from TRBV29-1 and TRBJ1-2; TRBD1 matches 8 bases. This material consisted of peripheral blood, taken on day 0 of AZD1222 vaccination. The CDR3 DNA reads TGCAGCCATACCGGGACAGGAAACTATGGCTACACCTTC. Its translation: CSHTGTGNYGYTF.